These T cell receptor beta chains were read from a single sample in a study of blood T cells in healthy people across ages. One entry per CDR3 protein, called by TCRdb with MiXCR from the 5' RACE reads. Found here are roughly 800,000 distinct CDR3 sequences, 55% to 70% of them singletons; the top ten hold roughly 22%. Sequencing was done on a sample of blood. Receptors were obtained from a man aged 25 to 45 in good health. Both conserved end residues are part of each CDR3. The D gene is left open where the match is weak. The size field is filled for only some rows; it gives once, few, many or a size class.

clone size,J gene,V gene,D gene,CDR3 protein
NA,TRBJ2-3,TRBV2,NA,CASSQDGTPSTDTQYF
NA,TRBJ1-2,TRBV10-3,NA,CAMSESPGSGYGYTF
NA,TRBJ2-7,TRBV28,TRBD2,CASSSWGGSDYEQYF
NA,TRBJ2-3,TRBV7-3,TRBD1,CASSTGQGPDTQYF
NA,TRBJ1-2,TRBV29-1,TRBD1,CSVKQGAIYGYTF
NA,TRBJ1-1,TRBV7-2,TRBD1,CASSFRDRNTEAFF
NA,TRBJ2-1,TRBV7-2,NA,CASSLAFAASYNEQFF
NA,TRBJ1-1,TRBV7-9,NA,CASSSRQAEAFF
NA,TRBJ2-4,TRBV20-1,NA,CSALSAVTIQYF
many,TRBJ2-1,TRBV7-9,NA,CASSRQYNEQFF
NA,TRBJ1-1,TRBV3-1,TRBD1,CASSQSDRGTEAFF
few,TRBJ1-2,TRBV2,NA,CASLRDTQLSYGYTF
NA,TRBJ1-1,TRBV7-2,NA,CASSFQHGGMNTEAFF
NA,TRBJ2-6,TRBV4-1,NA,CASSQDPLRSGANVLTF
NA,TRBJ2-1,TRBV6-5,TRBD1,CASSYVPGQGASDPSWFF
NA,TRBJ2-7,TRBV20-1,TRBD1,CSATGGLFYEQYF
NA,NA,TRBV20-1,NA,CSAREGGINIQYF
NA,TRBJ2-4,TRBV6-2/TRBV6-3,TRBD2,CASAASGPLQYF
many,TRBJ1-6,TRBV7-8,TRBD1,CASSRRTGEINSPLHF
NA,TRBJ1-2,TRBV15,NA,CATSRDKAADGYTF
NA,TRBJ2-7,TRBV4-3,NA,CASSQEGEDSYEQYF
NA,TRBJ2-3,TRBV29-1,TRBD2,CSAGRPLSDTQYF
few,TRBJ2-1,TRBV19,TRBD2,CASSFRLAGGYNEQFF
NA,TRBJ2-1,TRBV20-1,NA,CSASAGPSSYNEQFF
few,TRBJ2-3,TRBV6-6,NA,CASSHPGLADTDTQYF
NA,TRBJ1-4,TRBV29-1,NA,CSVEGAGTNEKLFF
few,TRBJ2-1,TRBV28,TRBD2,CASSSSGRRYNEQFF
few,TRBJ2-6,TRBV20-1,TRBD1,CSARPGTGQGKANVLTF
NA,TRBJ1-2,TRBV20-1,TRBD1,CSARIGGTGDYGYTF
NA,TRBJ2-1,TRBV9,TRBD2,CASSTSGEYNEQFF
NA,TRBJ2-6,TRBV12-3/TRBV12-4,NA,CASRDTGSGANVLTF
few,TRBJ2-5,TRBV7-2,NA,CASSSPPFQETQYF
NA,NA,TRBV28,TRBD2,CASMGEGTTQYF
NA,TRBJ1-2,TRBV29-1,NA,CSVGENYGYTF
once,NA,TRBV28,NA,CASSPAPWHEQYF
once,TRBJ2-1,TRBV19,TRBD2,CASSVSAGESYNEQFF
NA,TRBJ2-2,TRBV6-2/TRBV6-3,TRBD2,CASSCLRGSSGDTGELFF
few,TRBJ2-1,TRBV27,NA,CASSFTGRSINEQFF
NA,TRBJ2-1,TRBV27,NA,CASSTGGGNEQFF
NA,NA,TRBV18,NA,CASSQGYGEQYF
NA,NA,TRBV3-1,TRBD1,CASSQGYRGHEQYF
NA,TRBJ2-7,TRBV3-1,NA,CASSQEERLYEQYF
once,TRBJ2-1,TRBV20-1,NA,CSASSWGHGPHEQFF